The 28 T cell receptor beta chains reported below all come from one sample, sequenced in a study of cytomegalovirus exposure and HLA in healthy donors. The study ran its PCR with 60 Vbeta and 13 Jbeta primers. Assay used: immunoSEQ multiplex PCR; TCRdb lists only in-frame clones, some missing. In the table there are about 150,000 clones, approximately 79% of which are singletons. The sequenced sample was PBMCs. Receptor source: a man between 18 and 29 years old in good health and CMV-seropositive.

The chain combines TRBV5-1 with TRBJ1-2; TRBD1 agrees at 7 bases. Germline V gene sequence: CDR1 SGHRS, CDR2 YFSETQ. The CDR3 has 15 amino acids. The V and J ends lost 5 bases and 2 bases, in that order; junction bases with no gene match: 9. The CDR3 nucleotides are TGCGCCAGCAGTCTGACCCACAGGGGCAACTATGGCTACACCTTC. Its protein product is CASSLTHRGNYGYTF. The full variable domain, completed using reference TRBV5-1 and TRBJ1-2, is KAGVTQTPRYLIKTRGQQVTLSCSPISGHRSVSWYQQTPGQGLQFLFEYFSETQRNKGNFPGRFSGRQFSNSRSEMNVSTLELGDSALYLCASSLTHRGNYGYTFGSGTRLTVV.

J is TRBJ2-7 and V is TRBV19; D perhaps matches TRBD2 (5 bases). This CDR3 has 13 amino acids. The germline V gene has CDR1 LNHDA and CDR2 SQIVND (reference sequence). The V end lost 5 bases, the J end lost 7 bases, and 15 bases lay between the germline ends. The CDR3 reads CASSWLGRGEQYF. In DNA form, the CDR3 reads TGTGCCAGTAGTTGGCTTGGGAGAGGGGAGCAGTACTTC.

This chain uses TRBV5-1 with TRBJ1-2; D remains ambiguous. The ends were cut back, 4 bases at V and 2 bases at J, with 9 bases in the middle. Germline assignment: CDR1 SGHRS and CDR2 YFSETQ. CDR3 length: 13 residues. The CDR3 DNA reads TGCGCCAGCAGCCTCGGGATAAACTATGGCTACACCTTC. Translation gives CASSLGINYGYTF.

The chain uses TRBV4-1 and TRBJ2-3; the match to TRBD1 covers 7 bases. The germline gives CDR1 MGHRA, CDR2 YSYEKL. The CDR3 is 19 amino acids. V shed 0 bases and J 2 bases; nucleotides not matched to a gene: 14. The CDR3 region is CASSQDRSSRDSITDTQYF. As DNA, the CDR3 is TGCGCCAGCAGCCAAGATCGGTCTTCCCGGGACAGCATCACAGATACGCAGTATTTT.

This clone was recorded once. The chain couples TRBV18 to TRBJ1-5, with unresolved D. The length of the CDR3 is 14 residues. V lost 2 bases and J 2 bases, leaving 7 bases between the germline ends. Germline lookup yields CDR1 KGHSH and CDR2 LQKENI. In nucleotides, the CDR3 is TGTGCCAGCTCACCAGAGGGAGGCAATCAGCCCCAGCATTTT. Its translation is CASSPEGGNQPQHF. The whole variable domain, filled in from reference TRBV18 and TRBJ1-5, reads NAGVMQNPRHLVRRRGQEARLRCSPMKGHSHVYWYRQLPEEGLKFMVYLQKENIIDESGMPKERFSAEFPKEGPSILRIQQVVRGDSAAYFCASSPEGGNQPQHFGDGTRLSIL.

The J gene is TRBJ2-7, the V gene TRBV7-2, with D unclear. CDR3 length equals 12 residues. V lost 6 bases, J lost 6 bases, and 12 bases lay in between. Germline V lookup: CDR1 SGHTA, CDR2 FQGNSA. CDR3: CASSLGRSEQYF. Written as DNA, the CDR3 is TGTGCCAGCAGTCTAGGCCGCTCCGAGCAGTACTTC.

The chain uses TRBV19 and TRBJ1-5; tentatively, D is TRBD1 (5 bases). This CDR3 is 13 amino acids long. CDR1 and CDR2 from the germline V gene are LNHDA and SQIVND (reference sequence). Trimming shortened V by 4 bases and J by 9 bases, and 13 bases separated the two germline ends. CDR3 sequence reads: CASSSLRGGPQHF. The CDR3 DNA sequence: TGTGCCAGTAGTAGCCTAAGGGGAGGGCCCCAGCATTTT.

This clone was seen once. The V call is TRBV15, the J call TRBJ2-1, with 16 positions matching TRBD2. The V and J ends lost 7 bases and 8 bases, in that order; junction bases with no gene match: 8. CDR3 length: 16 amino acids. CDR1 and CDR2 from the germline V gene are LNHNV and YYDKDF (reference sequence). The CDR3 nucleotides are TGTGCCACCAACAACCCGGGACTAGCGGGGGGGCATGAGCAGTTCTTC. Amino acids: CATNNPGLAGGHEQFF.

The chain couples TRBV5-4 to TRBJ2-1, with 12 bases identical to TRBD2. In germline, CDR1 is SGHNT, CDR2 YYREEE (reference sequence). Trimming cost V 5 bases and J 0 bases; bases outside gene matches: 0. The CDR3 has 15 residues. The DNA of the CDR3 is TGTGCCAGCAGACTAGCGGGGGGCTCCTACAATGAGCAGTTCTTC. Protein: CASRLAGGSYNEQFF.

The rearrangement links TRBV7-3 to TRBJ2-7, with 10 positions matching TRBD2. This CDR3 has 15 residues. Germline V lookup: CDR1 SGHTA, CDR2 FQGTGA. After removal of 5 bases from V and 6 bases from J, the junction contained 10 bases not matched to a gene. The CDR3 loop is CASSPGLAGDPEQYF. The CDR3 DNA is TGTGCCAGCAGCCCCGGGCTAGCGGGAGATCCCGAGCAGTACTTC.

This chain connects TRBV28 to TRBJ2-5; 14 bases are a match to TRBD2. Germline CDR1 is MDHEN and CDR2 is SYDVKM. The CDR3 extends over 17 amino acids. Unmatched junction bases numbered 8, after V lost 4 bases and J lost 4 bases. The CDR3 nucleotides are TGTGCCAGCAGTTCCCCGACTAGCGGGGGGGCCGGAGAGACCCAGTACTTC. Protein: CASSSPTSGGAGETQYF.

The CDR3 loop reads CASRGGQGGSYEQYF. The CDR3, as DNA: TGTGCCAGCAGAGGCGGGCAGGGGGGATCCTACGAGCAGTACTTC. The chain carries TRBV6-6 and TRBJ2-7, with a weak D call TRBD1 (7 bases). The CDR3 loop spans 15 amino acids. V was pared by 6 bases and J by 1 base, with 16 bases between. Germline loops: CDR1 MNHNY, CDR2 SVGAGI (reference sequence).

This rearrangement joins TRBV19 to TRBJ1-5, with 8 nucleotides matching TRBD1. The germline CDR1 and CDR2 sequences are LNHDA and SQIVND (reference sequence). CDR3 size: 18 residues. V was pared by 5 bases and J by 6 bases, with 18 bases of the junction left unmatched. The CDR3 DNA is TGTGCCAGTAGTCCCCGGCCGTCAGGGGGCGCGGAGGGTCAGCCCCAGCATTTT. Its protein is CASSPRPSGGAEGQPQHF.

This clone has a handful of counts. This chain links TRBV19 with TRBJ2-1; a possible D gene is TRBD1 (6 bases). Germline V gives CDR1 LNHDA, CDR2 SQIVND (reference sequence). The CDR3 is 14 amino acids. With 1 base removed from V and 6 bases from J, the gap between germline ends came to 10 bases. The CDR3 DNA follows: TGTGCCAGTAGTATAGTTCAGGGGTCCAATGAGCAGTTCTTC. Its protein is CASSIVQGSNEQFF.

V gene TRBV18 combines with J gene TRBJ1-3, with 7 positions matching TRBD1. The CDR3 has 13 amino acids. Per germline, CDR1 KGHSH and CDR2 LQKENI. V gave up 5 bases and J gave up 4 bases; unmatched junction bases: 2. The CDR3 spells CASSADRGNTIYF. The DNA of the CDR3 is TGTGCCAGCTCAGCGGACAGGGGAAACACCATATATTTT.

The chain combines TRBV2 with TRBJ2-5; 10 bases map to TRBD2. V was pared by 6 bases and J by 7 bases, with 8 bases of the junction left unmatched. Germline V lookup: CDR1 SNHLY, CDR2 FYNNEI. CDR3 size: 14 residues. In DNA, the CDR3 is TGTGCCAGCAGCGCTCCGGGACTAGCGACGACCCAGTACTTC. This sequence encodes CASSAPGLATTQYF.

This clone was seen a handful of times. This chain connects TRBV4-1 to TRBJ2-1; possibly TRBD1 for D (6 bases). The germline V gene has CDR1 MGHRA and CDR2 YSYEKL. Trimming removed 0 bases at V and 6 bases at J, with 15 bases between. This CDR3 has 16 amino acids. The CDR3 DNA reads TGCGCCAGCAGCCAAGAGGATTGGGGACAAATCAATGAGCAGTTCTTC. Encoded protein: CASSQEDWGQINEQFF.

This chain's CDR3 is CASSPQGGTEKLFF. In DNA form, the CDR3 reads TGTGCCAGCAGCCCCCAGGGAGGGACAGAAAAACTGTTTTTT. This chain uses TRBV9 with TRBJ1-4, with D perhaps matching TRBD1 (6 bases). CDR1 and CDR2 from the germline V gene are SGDLS and YYNGEE. V was pared by 4 bases and J by 8 bases, with 15 bases between. The CDR3 spans 14 residues.

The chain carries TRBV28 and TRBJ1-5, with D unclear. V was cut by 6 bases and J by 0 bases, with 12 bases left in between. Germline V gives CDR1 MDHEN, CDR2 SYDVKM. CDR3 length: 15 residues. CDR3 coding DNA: TGTGCCAGCAGAGGAGGAGTGTATAGCAATCAGCCCCAGCATTTT. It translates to CASRGGVYSNQPQHF.

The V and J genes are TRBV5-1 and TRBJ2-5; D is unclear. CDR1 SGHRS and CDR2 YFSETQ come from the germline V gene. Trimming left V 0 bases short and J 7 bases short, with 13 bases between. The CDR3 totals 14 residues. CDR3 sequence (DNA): TGCGCCAGCAGCTTGGAAACAGTCGACGGGACCCAGTACTTC. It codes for CASSLETVDGTQYF.

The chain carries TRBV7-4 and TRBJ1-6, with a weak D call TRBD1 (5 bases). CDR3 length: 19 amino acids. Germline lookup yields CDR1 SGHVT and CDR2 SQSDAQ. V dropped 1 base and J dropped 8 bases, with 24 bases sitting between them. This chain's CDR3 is CASSLDAGRDGWSHSPLHF. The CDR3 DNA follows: TGTGCCAGCAGCTTAGACGCAGGGAGGGATGGTTGGTCTCATTCACCCCTCCACTTT.

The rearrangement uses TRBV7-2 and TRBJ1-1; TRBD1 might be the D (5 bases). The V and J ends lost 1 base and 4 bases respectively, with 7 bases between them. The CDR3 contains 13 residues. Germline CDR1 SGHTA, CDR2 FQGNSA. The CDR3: CASSLDRTTEAFF. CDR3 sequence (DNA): TGTGCCAGCAGCTTAGACAGGACCACTGAAGCTTTCTTT.

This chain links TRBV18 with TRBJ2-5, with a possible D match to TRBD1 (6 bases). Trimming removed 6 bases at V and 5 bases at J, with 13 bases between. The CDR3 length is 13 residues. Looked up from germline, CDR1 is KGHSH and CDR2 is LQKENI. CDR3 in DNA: TGTGCCAGCTCCTCTAAAGACAGGGAGACCCAGTACTTC. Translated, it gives CASSSKDRETQYF.

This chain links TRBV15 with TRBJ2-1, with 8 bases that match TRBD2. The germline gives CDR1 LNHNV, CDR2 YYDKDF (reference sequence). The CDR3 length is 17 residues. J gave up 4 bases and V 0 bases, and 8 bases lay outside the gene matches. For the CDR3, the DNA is TGTGCCACCAGCAGAGATCAGTGGGCTAGCGGGTACAATGAGCAGTTCTTC. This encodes CATSRDQWASGYNEQFF.

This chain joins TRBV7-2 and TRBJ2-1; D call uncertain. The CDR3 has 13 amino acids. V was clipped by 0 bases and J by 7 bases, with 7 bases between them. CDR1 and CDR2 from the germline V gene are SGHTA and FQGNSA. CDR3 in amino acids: CASSLARWNEQFF. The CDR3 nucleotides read TGTGCCAGCAGCTTAGCGAGGTGGAATGAGCAGTTCTTC.

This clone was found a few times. CDR3 loop: CASSQLRLAGGTGELFF. CDR3 DNA sequence: TGCGCCAGCAGCCAGCTCCGACTAGCGGGAGGCACCGGGGAGCTGTTTTTT. J is TRBJ2-2 and V is TRBV4-1, with TRBD2 identical over 13 bases. V lost 3 bases and J lost 4; bases outside the gene matches: 5. Germline assignment: CDR1 MGHRA and CDR2 YSYEKL. There are 17 residues in the CDR3.

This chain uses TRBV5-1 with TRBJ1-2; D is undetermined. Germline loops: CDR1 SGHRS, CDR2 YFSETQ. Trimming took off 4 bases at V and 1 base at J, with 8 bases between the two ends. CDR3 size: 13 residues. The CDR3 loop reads CASSQLYNYGYTF. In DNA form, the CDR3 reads TGCGCCAGCAGCCAACTGTATAACTATGGCTACACCTTC. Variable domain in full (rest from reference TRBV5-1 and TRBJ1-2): KAGVTQTPRYLIKTRGQQVTLSCSPISGHRSVSWYQQTPGQGLQFLFEYFSETQRNKGNFPGRFSGRQFSNSRSEMNVSTLELGDSALYLCASSQLYNYGYTFGSGTRLTVV.

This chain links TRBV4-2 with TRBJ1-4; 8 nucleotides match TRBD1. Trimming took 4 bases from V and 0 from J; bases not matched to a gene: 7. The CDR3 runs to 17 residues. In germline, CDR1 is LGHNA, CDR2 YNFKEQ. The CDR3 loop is CASSPRGRGATNEKLFF. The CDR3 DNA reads TGTGCCAGCAGCCCCAGGGGGCGCGGGGCAACTAATGAAAAACTGTTTTTT.